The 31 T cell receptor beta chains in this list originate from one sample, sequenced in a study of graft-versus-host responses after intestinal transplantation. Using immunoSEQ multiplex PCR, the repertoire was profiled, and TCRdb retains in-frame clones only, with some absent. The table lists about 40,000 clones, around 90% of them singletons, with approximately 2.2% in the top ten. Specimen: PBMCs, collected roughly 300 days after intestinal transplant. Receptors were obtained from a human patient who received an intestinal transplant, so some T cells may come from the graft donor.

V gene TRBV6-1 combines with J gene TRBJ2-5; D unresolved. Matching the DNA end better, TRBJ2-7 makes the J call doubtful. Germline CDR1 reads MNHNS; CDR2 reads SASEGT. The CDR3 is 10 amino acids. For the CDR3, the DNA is TGTGCCAGCAGTGTATACGAGCAGTACTTC. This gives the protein CASSVYEQYF.

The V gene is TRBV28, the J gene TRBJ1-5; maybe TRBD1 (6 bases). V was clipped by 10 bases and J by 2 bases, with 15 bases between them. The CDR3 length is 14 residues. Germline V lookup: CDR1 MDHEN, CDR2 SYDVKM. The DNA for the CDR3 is TGTGCCACCCAGGGTAAGGGGGGCAATCAGCCCCAGCATTTT. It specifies CATQGKGGNQPQHF.

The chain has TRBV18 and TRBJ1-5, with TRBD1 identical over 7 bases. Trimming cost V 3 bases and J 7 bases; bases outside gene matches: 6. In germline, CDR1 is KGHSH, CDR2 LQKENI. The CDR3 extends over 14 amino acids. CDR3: CASSPDREDQPQHF. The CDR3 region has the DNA TGTGCCAGCTCACCCGACAGGGAGGACCAGCCCCAGCATTTT.

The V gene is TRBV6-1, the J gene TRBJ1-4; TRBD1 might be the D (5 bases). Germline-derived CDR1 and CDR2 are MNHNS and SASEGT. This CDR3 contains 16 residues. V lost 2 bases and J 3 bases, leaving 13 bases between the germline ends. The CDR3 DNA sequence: TGTGCCAGCAGTGAAAATCGGGGCAGGGCTAATGAAAAACTGTTTTTT. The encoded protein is CASSENRGRANEKLFF.

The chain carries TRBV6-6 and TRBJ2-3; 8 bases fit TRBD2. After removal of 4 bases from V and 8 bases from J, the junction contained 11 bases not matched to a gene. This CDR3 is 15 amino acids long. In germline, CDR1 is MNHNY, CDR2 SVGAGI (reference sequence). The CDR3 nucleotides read TGTGCCAGCAGTTCCCCGGAGCGGGAGAGCCGTACGCAGTATTTT. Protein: CASSSPERESRTQYF.

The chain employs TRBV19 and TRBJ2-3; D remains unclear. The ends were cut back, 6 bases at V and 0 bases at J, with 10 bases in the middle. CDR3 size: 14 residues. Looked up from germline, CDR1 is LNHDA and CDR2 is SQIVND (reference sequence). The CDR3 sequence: CASSLKGSTDTQYF. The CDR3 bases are TGTGCCAGTAGCCTGAAGGGCAGCACAGATACGCAGTATTTT.

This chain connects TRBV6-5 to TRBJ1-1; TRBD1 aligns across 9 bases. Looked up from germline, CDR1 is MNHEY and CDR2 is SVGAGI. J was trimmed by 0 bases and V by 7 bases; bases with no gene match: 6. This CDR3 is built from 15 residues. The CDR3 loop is CASTRQGGLNTEAFF. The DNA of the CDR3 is TGTGCCAGCACCCGACAGGGGGGATTGAACACTGAAGCTTTCTTT.

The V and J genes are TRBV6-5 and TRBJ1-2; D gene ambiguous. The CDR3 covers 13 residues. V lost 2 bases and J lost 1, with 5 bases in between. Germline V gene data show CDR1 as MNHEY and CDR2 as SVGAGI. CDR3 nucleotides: TGTGCCAGCAGTTACATAGTTAACTATGGCTACACCTTC. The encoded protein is CASSYIVNYGYTF.

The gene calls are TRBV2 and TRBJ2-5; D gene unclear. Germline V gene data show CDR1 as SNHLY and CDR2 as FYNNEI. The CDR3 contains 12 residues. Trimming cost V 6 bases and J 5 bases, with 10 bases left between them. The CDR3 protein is CASRVVVETQYF. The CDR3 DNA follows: TGTGCCAGCAGAGTGGTTGTTGAGACCCAGTACTTC.

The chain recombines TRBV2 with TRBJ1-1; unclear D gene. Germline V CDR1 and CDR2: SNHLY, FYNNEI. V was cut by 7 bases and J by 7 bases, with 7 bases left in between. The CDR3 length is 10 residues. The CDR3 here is CASKRNEAFF. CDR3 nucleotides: TGTGCCAGCAAGCGGAATGAAGCTTTCTTT. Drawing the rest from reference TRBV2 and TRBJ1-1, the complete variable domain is EPEVTQTPSHQVTQMGQEVILRCVPISNHLYFYWYRQILGQKVEFLVSFYNNEISEKSEIFDDQFSVERPDGSNFTLKIRSTKLEDSAMYFCASKRNEAFFGQGTRLTVV.

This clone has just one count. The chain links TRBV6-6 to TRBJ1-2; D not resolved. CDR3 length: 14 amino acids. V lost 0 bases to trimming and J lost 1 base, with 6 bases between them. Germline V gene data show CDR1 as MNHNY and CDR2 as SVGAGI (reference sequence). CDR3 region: CASSYSGNNYGYTF. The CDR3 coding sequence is TGTGCCAGCAGTTACTCTGGGAATAACTATGGCTACACCTTC.

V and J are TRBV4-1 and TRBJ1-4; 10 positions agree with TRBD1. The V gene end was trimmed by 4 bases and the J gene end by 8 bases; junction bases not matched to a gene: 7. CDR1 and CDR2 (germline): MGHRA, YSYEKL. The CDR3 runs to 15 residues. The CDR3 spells CASSPRGTGDEKLFF. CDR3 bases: TGCGCCAGCAGCCCACGGGGGACAGGGGACGAAAAACTGTTTTTT.

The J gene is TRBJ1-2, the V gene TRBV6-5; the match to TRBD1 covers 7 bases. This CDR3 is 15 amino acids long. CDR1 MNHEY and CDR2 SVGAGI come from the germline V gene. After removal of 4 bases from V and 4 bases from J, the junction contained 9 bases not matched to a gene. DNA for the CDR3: TGTGCCAGCAGTTCCCACAGGGGCTCTACCTATGGCTACACCTTC. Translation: CASSSHRGSTYGYTF.

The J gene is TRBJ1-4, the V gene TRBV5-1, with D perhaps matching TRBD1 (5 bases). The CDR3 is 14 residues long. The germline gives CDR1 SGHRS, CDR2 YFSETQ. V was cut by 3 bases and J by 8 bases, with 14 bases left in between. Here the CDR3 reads CASSSGGFGEKLFF. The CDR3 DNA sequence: TGCGCCAGCAGCTCTGGGGGTTTCGGAGAAAAACTGTTTTTT.

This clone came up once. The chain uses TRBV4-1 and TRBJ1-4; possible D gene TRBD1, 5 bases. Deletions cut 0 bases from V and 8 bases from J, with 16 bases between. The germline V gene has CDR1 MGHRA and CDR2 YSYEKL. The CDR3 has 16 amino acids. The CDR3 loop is CASSQDGVGVREKLFF. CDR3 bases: TGCGCCAGCAGCCAAGATGGGGTAGGGGTCCGGGAAAAACTGTTTTTT.

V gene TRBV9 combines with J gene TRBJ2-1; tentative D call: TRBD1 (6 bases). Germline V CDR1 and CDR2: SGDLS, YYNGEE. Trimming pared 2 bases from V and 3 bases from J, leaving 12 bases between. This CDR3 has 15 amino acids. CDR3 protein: CASSVQGTDYNEQFF. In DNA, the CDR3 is TGTGCCAGCAGCGTCCAGGGGACGGACTACAATGAGCAGTTCTTC.

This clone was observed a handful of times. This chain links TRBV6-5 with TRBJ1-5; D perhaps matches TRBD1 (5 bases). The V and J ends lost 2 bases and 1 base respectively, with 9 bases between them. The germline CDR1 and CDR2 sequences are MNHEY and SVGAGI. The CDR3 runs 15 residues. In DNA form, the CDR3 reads TGTGCCAGCAGTTACGGGGGTGGGAGCAATCAGCCCCAGCATTTT. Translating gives CASSYGGGSNQPQHF.

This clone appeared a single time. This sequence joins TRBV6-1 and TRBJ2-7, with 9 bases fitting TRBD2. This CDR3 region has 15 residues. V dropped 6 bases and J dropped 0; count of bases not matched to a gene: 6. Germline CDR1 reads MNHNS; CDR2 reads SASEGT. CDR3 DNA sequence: TGTGCCAGCAGCTTCTCGACTAGCGGCTCCTACGAGCAGTACTTC. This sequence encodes CASSFSTSGSYEQYF.

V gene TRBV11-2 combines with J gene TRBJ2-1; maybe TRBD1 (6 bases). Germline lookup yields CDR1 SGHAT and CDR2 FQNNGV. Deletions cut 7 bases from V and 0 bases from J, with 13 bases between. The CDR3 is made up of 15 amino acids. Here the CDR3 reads CASNKRGSSYNEQFF. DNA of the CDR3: TGTGCCAGCAATAAAAGGGGGAGCTCCTACAATGAGCAGTTCTTC.

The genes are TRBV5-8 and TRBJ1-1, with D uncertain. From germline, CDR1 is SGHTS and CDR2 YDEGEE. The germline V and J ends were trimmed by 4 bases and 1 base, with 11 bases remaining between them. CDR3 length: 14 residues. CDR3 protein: CASSPVWGNTEAFF. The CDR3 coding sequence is TGTGCCAGCAGCCCAGTATGGGGGAACACTGAAGCTTTCTTT. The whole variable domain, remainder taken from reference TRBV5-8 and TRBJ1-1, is EAGVTQSPTHLIKTRGQQATLRCSPISGHTSVYWYQQALGLGLQFLLWYDEGEERNRGNFPPRFSGRQFPNYSSELNVNALELEDSALYLCASSPVWGNTEAFFGQGTRLTVV.

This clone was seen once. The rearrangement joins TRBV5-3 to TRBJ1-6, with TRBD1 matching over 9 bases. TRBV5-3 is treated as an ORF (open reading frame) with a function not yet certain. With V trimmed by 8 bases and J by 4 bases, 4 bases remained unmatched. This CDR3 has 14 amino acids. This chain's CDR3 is CASPTGGYNSPLHF. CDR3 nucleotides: TGTGCCAGTCCGACAGGGGGTTATAATTCACCCCTCCACTTT.

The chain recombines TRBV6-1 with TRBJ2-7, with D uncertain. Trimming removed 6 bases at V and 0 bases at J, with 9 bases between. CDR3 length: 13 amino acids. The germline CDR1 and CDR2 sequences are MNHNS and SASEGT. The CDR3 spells CASRGRSSYEQYF. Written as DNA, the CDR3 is TGTGCCAGCAGAGGACGGAGCTCCTACGAGCAGTACTTC.

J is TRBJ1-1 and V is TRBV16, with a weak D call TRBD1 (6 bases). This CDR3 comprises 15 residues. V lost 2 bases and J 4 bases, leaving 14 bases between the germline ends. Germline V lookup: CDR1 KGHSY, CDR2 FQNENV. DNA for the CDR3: TGTGCCAGCAGCCAAGGTCCACAGGGTAGCACTGAAGCTTTCTTT. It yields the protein CASSQGPQGSTEAFF.

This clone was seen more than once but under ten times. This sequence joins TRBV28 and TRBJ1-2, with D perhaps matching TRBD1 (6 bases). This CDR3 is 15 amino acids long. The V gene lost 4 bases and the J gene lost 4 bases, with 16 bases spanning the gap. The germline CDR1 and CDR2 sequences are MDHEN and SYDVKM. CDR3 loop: CASSSQQGIGYGYTF. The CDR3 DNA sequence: TGTGCCAGCAGTTCCCAACAGGGTATCGGCTATGGCTACACCTTC.

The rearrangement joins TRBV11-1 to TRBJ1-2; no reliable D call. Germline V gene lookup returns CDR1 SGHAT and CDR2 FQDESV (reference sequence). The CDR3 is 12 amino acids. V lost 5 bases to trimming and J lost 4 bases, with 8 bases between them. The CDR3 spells CASSPDSYGYTF. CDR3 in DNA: TGTGCCAGCAGCCCGGACTCCTATGGCTACACCTTC.

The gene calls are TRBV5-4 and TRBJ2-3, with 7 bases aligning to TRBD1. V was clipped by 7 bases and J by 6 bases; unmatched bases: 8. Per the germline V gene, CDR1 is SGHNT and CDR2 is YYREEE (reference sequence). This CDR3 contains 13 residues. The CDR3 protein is CASRGRGKDTQYF. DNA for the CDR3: TGTGCCAGCCGGGGCAGGGGGAAGGATACGCAGTATTTT.

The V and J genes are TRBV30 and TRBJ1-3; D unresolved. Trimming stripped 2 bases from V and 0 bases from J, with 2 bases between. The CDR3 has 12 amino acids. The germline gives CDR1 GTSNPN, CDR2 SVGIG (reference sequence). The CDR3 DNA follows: TGTGCCTGGAGTAACTCTGGAAACACCATATATTTT. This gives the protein CAWSNSGNTIYF. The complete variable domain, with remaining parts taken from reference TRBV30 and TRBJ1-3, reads SQTIHQWPATLVQPVGSPLSLECTVEGTSNPNLYWYRQAAGRGLQLLFYSVGIGQISSEVPQNLSASRPQDRQFILSSKKLLLSDSGFYLCAWSNSGNTIYFGEGSWLTVV.

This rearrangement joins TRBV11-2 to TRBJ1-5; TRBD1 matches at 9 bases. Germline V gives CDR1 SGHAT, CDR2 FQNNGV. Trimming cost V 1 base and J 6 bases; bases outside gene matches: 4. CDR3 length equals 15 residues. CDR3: CASSLGLTGGQPQHF. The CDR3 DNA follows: TGTGCCAGCAGCTTAGGGTTGACAGGGGGTCAGCCCCAGCATTTT.

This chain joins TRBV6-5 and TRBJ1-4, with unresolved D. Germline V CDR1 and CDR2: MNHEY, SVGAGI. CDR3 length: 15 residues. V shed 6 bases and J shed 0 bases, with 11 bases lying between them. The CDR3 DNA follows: TGTGCCAGCAGAACAGACGGAGCAACTAATGAAAAACTGTTTTTT. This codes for CASRTDGATNEKLFF.

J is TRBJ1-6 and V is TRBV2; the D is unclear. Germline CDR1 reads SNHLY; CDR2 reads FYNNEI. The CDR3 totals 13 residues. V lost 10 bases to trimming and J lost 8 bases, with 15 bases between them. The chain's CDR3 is CATTGDADSPLHF. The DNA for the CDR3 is TGTGCCACCACCGGGGATGCGGATTCACCCCTCCACTTT.

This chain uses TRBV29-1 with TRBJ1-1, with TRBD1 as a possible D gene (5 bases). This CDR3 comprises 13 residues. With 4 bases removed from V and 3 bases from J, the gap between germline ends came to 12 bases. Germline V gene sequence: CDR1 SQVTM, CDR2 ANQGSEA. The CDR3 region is CSVGEGDYTEAFF. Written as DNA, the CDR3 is TGCAGCGTTGGAGAAGGGGACTACACTGAAGCTTTCTTT.